One and the same sample provided the 20 T cell receptor beta chains below, sequenced in a study of T cell responses to AZD1222 COVID-19 vaccine. Sequencing used immunoSEQ multiplex PCR; TCRdb keeps in-frame clones, though not all of them. The sample holds around 110,000 clones, about 90% seen once. The specimen was peripheral blood, collected 28 days after the second AZD1222 dose. The receptors come from an adult who received the AZD1222 COVID-19 vaccine.

The CDR3 loop reads CASSLEQGFYEQYF. The DNA of the CDR3 is TGTGCCAGCAGCTTGGAACAGGGCTTCTACGAGCAGTACTTC. The V and J genes are TRBV11-1 and TRBJ2-7, with TRBD1 as a possible D gene (6 bases). Germline V CDR1 and CDR2: SGHAT, FQDESV (reference sequence). Trimming cost V 3 bases and J 3 bases, with 12 bases left between them. This CDR3 comprises 14 residues.

The V and J genes are TRBV6-2 or TRBV6-3 and TRBJ2-1; 9 nucleotides agree with TRBD1. Per germline, CDR1 MNHEY and CDR2 SVGEGT. With 6 bases clipped from V and 2 bases from J, the junction kept 5 bases outside the gene matches. This CDR3 has 15 residues. This CDR3 is CASSQDRGAYNEQFF. In DNA, the CDR3 is TGTGCCAGCAGCCAGGACAGGGGCGCCTACAATGAGCAGTTCTTC.

The V call is TRBV9, the J call TRBJ2-7; D is uncertain. The germline gives CDR1 SGDLS, CDR2 YYNGEE. This CDR3 has 15 amino acids. Trimming stripped 4 bases from V and 1 base from J, with 15 bases between. CDR3 protein: CASSNLDGFSYEQYF. CDR3 in DNA: TGTGCCAGCAGCAATCTGGACGGGTTTTCCTACGAGCAGTACTTC.

In this sample, this clone turned up once. The chain recombines TRBV7-6 with TRBJ2-1; D is unclear. This CDR3 comprises 13 residues. The germline CDR1 and CDR2 sequences are SGHVS and FNYEAQ. Trimming took off 5 bases at V and 8 bases at J, with 13 bases between the two ends. This CDR3 is CASSATSKHEQFF. The CDR3 DNA follows: TGTGCCAGCAGCGCGACAAGCAAGCATGAGCAGTTCTTC.

This clone appeared a single time. V and J are TRBV29-1 and TRBJ1-1; the match to TRBD1 covers 12 bases. CDR3 length equals 16 residues. The V segment lost 6 bases and the J segment 1 base; nucleotides outside the gene matches: 9. In germline, CDR1 is SQVTM, CDR2 ANQGSEA. The CDR3 here is CSVRGQGARRNTEAFF. The CDR3 bases are TGCAGCGTGAGGGGACAGGGGGCGAGGAGGAACACTGAAGCTTTCTTT.

The rearrangement links TRBV10-3 to TRBJ2-5; 8 nucleotides align to TRBD1. This CDR3 region has 15 residues. Germline CDR1 and CDR2: ENHRY and SYGVKD. Trimming cost V 4 bases and J 4 bases; bases outside gene matches: 8. The CDR3 coding sequence is TGTGCCATCAGTGTCCGGCAGGGGGCGGGAGAGACCCAGTACTTC. It yields the protein CAISVRQGAGETQYF.

V is TRBV27 and J is TRBJ2-2; D is uncertain. The CDR3 spans 14 residues. Germline V CDR1 and CDR2: MNHEY, SMNVEV (reference sequence). V was clipped by 5 bases and J by 0 bases, with 7 bases between them. CDR3 sequence reads: CASSTITNTGELFF. CDR3 nucleotide sequence: TGTGCCAGCAGTACCATAACGAACACCGGGGAGCTGTTTTTT.

The V and J genes are TRBV7-2 and TRBJ2-7, with TRBD1 matching over 9 bases. The CDR3 sequence is 14 residues long. J was trimmed by 7 bases and V by 3 bases; bases with no gene match: 7. Germline CDR1 is SGHTA and CDR2 is FQGNSA. The chain's CDR3 is CASSFKDRGREQYF. The CDR3 DNA reads TGTGCCAGCAGCTTTAAGGACAGGGGTCGTGAGCAGTACTTC.

The gene calls are TRBV25-1 and TRBJ2-7, with 7 nucleotides matching TRBD1. The CDR3 is 13 amino acids. The germline CDR1 and CDR2 sequences are MGHDK and SYGVNS. Trimming at V came to 3 bases and at J to 4 bases, leaving 3 bases not matched to a gene. CDR3 DNA: TGTGCCAGCAGTGAGGGACAGAAGTACGAGCAGTACTTC. Protein sequence: CASSEGQKYEQYF.

This chain connects TRBV27 to TRBJ1-1; no firm D call. V lost 1 base and J 6 bases, leaving 9 bases between the germline ends. Per the germline V gene, CDR1 is MNHEY and CDR2 is SMNVEV (reference sequence). This CDR3 has 13 amino acids. The CDR3 sequence: CASSLLLGAEAFF. As DNA, the CDR3 is TGTGCCAGCAGTTTATTGTTAGGAGCTGAAGCTTTCTTT.

The chain carries TRBV10-3 and TRBJ2-5; D gene ambiguous. The CDR3 has 11 amino acids. The V gene's germline CDR1 is ENHRY and CDR2 SYGVKD. Trimming removed 2 bases at V and 6 bases at J, with 4 bases between. The CDR3 loop is CAISEGKTQYF. CDR3 DNA sequence: TGTGCCATCAGTGAGGGGAAGACCCAGTACTTC.

The chain has TRBV5-1 and TRBJ2-1, with 14 bases matching TRBD2. From germline, CDR1 is SGHRS and CDR2 YFSETQ. J lost 9 bases, V lost 5 bases, and 7 bases had no gene match. The CDR3 spans 15 residues. The CDR3 sequence is CASSRLAGGPVEQFF. The CDR3 coding sequence is TGCGCCAGCAGTAGACTAGCGGGAGGGCCGGTTGAGCAGTTCTTC. The whole variable domain, remainder taken from reference TRBV5-1 and TRBJ2-1, is KAGVTQTPRYLIKTRGQQVTLSCSPISGHRSVSWYQQTPGQGLQFLFEYFSETQRNKGNFPGRFSGRQFSNSRSEMNVSTLELGDSALYLCASSRLAGGPVEQFFGPGTRLTVL.

CDR3 in DNA: TGCGCCAGCAGCCAAGAAGGGGGGGAGGGCAATGAGCAGTTCTTC. Protein product: CASSQEGGEGNEQFF. The V and J genes are TRBV4-1 and TRBJ2-1, with D possibly being TRBD2 (7 bases). Per germline, CDR1 MGHRA and CDR2 YSYEKL. V was clipped by 0 bases and J by 6 bases, with 12 bases between them. The CDR3 sequence is 15 residues long.

The chain carries TRBV24-1 and TRBJ2-5; TRBD2 matches 9 bases. This CDR3 is built from 17 residues. The ends lost 1 base at V and 4 bases at J; junction bases unmatched: 9. Germline loops: CDR1 KGHDR, CDR2 SFDVKD. CDR3 sequence (DNA): TGTGCCACCAGTGATTTAGCTCCGGGACTAGCAGGAGAGACCCAGTACTTC. Its protein is CATSDLAPGLAGETQYF.

The chain employs TRBV5-1 and TRBJ2-7, with D possibly being TRBD1 (6 bases). CDR1 is SGHRS, CDR2 YFSETQ, per germline. CDR3 length: 13 residues. V was trimmed by 4 bases and J by 5 bases, leaving 13 bases between them. The CDR3 sequence: CASSTGTSHEQYF. CDR3 bases: TGCGCCAGCAGCACAGGGACGTCACACGAGCAGTACTTC.

The chain links TRBV10-3 to TRBJ1-6, with TRBD1 as a possible D gene (6 bases). Germline CDR1 is ENHRY and CDR2 is SYGVKD. The V end lost 3 bases, the J end lost 11 bases, and 14 bases lay between the germline ends. The CDR3 is 14 amino acids. The CDR3, as DNA: TGTGCCATCAGTGACGTGGGGGCAAGGGCACCCCTCCACTTT. It yields the protein CAISDVGARAPLHF.

The J gene is TRBJ1-1, the V gene TRBV27; D remains ambiguous. This CDR3 contains 15 residues. Germline CDR1 reads MNHEY; CDR2 reads SMNVEV (reference sequence). V lost 6 bases, J lost 1 base, and 15 bases lay in between. Here the CDR3 reads CASRLRVESNTEAFF. CDR3 DNA sequence: TGTGCCAGCAGACTGCGAGTTGAATCGAACACTGAAGCTTTCTTT.

This clone was detected once. The rearrangement links TRBV5-8 to TRBJ2-1, with 10 bases identical to TRBD2. Germline trimming cut 7 bases from V and 2 bases from J; bases unmatched to any gene: 18. Germline V gene lookup returns CDR1 SGHTS and CDR2 YDEGEE. This CDR3 contains 19 residues. CDR3 region: CASLSPSGSFLKTYNEQFF. In nucleotides, the CDR3 is TGTGCCAGCTTGAGCCCTAGCGGGAGTTTCCTGAAAACCTACAATGAGCAGTTCTTC.

The rearrangement uses TRBV19 and TRBJ1-1; D not certain. Germline V gene data show CDR1 as LNHDA and CDR2 as SQIVND (reference sequence). The CDR3 is 16 residues long. The germline V and J ends were trimmed by 2 bases and 1 base, with 14 bases remaining between them. The CDR3 reads CASSIREFRPNTEAFF. The CDR3 DNA is TGTGCCAGTAGTATAAGGGAGTTCCGGCCGAACACTGAAGCTTTCTTT.

J is TRBJ2-3 and V is TRBV19; weak D call: TRBD2 (6 bases). The V end lost 5 bases, the J end lost 1 base, and 10 bases lay between the germline ends. This CDR3 spans 14 amino acids. Germline CDR1 and CDR2: LNHDA and SQIVND (reference sequence). In nucleotides, the CDR3 is TGTGCCAGTAGTGTCTCGGGGGGCACAGATACGCAGTATTTT. As protein: CASSVSGGTDTQYF.